This entry lists 4 T cell receptor beta chains sequenced from one sample in a study of response to subunit inactivated influenza vaccine. TCRdb re-called the RT-PCR reads through MiXCR, storing one row per CDR3 protein. This table has some 480,000 distinct CDR3 sequences, 11% appearing once. The sample in question was PBMCs from blood, obtained 45 days after vaccination. These receptors all stem from a man in his forties or fifties who received an inactivated influenza vaccine.

Turning to this clonotype: A junction boundary mismatches the germline segment, possibly from a read error. CDR3 region: CTSSQENEQYF. CDR3 in DNA: TGTACCAGCAGCCAGGAAAACGAGCAGTACTTC. The chain joins TRBV4-2 to TRBJ2-7; no reliable D call. Germline CDR1 LGHNA, CDR2 YNFKEQ. The CDR3 is made up of 11 amino acids.

This clonotype came up a few times. The CDR3 DNA follows: TGTGCCAGCAGAACGGCCGGGACAGGGAACACCGGGGAGCTGTTTTTT. Translated: CASRTAGTGNTGELFF. The chain joins TRBV11-2 to TRBJ2-2; 8 bases match TRBD1. The CDR3 is 16 residues long. Trimming took 6 bases from V and 1 from J; bases not matched to a gene: 7. Germline loops: CDR1 SGHAT, CDR2 FQNNGV. The whole variable domain, filled in from reference TRBV11-2 and TRBJ2-2, reads EAGVAQSPRYKIIEKRQSVAFWCNPISGHATLYWYQQILGQGPKLLIQFQNNGVVDDSQLPKDRFSAERLKGVDSTLKIQPAKLEDSAVYLCASRTAGTGNTGELFFGEGSRLTVL.

This chain connects TRBV29-1 to TRBJ2-3, with 10 bases lining up with TRBD2. Trimming took 6 bases from V and 0 from J; bases not matched to a gene: 6. The CDR3 length is 15 residues. Germline V CDR1 and CDR2: SQVTM, ANQGSEA. The CDR3 here is CSVELAGTSTDTQYF. DNA for the CDR3: TGCAGCGTCGAACTAGCGGGGACTAGCACAGATACGCAGTATTTT.

The chain joins TRBV20-1 to TRBJ2-5, with 10 bases matching TRBD2. Trimming removed 0 bases from V and 0 bases from J; junction bases left unmatched: 7. CDR1 and CDR2 from the germline V gene are DFQATT and SNEGSKA (reference sequence). This CDR3 has 17 amino acids. The CDR3 coding sequence is TGCAGTGCTAGAGAAGTTAGCGGGAGGACGTACCAAGAGACCCAGTACTTC. Translating it yields CSAREVSGRTYQETQYF.